This T cell receptor beta chain was identified during a study of CD8 T cells in Susac syndrome. From germline, CDR1 is MNHEY and CDR2 SMNVEV (reference sequence). V lost 7 bases and J 5 bases, leaving 17 bases between the germline ends. The CDR3 covers 14 residues. Random hexamers served to reverse transcribe about 0.5 to 1 ug RNA. TCRdb re-derived calls from the immunoSEQ multiplex PCR reads in MiXCR, one entry per CDR3 protein. The sample includes around 45,000 distinct CDR3 sequences, 80% to 95% of them seen just once. The TCR originated in a human donor in good health. The V call is TRBV27, the J call TRBJ1-2; possibly TRBD1 for D (5 bases). The sequencing input was CD8+ T cells from PBMCs. CDR3 sequence (DNA): TGTGCCAGCAAGCCCCCCCAGGGCTGGTATGGCTACACCTTC. This gives the protein CASKPPQGWYGYTF.